Included here is one T cell receptor beta chain sequence, with context. Its specificity is unknown. Sequenced by immunoSEQ multiplex PCR; TCRdb stores in-frame clones only, minus some. The sample yields some 96,000 clones, more than 85% seen once. These data originate in a study of siplizumab effects on memory and regulatory T cells. Study-level points and caveats: Naive T cells, seemingly more diverse than memory cells, seemed major alloresponse contributors. Treg-derived clones made up an average of approximately 64% of mappable alloreactive CD4+ clones with siplizumab and 26.9% in controls.

Germline loops: CDR1 SNHLY, CDR2 FYNNEI. CDR3 length equals 13 residues. The V end was cut by 7 bases, the J end by 0 bases, with 7 bases between. This sequence was found in a human donor in good health. Sequencing input: CD4+ T cells sorted from blood. The chain carries TRBV2 and TRBJ1-3, with D hard to call. The CDR3 protein is CASNKGSGNTIYF. The CDR3 DNA is TGTGCCAGCAACAAGGGCTCTGGAAACACCATATATTTT. The entire variable domain, with the rest obtained from reference TRBV2 and TRBJ1-3, is as follows: EPEVTQTPSHQVTQMGQEVILRCVPISNHLYFYWYRQILGQKVEFLVSFYNNEISEKSEIFDDQFSVERPDGSNFTLKIRSTKLEDSAMYFCASNKGSGNTIYFGEGSWLTVV.